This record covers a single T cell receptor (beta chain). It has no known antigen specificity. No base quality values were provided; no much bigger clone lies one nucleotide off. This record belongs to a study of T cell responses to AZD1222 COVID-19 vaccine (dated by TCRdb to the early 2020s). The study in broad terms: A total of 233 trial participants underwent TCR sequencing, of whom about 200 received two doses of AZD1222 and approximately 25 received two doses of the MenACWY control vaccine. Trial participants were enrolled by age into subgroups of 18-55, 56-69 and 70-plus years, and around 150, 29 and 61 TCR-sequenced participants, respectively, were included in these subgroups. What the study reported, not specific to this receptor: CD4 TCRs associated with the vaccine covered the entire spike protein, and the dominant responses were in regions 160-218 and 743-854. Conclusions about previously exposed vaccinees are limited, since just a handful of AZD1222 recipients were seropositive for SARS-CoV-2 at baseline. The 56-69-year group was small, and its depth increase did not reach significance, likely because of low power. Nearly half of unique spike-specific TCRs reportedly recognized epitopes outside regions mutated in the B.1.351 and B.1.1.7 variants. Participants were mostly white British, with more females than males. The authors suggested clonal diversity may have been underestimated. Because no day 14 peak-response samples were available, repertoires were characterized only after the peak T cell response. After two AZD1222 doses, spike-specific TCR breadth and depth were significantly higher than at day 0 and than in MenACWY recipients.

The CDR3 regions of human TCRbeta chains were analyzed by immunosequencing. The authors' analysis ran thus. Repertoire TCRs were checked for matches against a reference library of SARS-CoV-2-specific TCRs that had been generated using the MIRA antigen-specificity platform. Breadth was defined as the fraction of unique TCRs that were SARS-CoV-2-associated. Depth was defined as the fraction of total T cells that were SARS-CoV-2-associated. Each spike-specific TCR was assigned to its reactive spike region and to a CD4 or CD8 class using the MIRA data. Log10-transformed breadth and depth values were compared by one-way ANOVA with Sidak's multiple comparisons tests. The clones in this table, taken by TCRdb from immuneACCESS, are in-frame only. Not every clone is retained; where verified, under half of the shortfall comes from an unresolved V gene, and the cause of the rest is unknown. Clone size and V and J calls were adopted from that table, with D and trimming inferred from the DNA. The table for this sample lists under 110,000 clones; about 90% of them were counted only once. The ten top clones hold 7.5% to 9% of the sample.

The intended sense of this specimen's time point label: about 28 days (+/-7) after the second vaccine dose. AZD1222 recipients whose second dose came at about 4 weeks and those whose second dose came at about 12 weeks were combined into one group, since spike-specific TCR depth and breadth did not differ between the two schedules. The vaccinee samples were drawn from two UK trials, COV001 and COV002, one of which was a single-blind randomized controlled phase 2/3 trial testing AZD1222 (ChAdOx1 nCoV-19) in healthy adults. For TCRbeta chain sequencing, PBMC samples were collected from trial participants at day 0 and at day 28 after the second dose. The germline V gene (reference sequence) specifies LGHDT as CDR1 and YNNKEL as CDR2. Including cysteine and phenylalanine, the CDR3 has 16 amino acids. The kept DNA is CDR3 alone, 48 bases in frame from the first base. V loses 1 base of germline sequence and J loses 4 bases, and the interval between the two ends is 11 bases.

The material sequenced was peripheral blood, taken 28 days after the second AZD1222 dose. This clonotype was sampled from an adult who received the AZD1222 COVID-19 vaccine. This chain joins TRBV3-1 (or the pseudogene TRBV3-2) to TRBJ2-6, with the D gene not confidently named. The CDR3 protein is CASSQVLRCGANVLTF. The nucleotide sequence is TGTGCCAGCAGCCAAGTACTTAGGTGCGGGGCCAACGTCCTGACTTTC.